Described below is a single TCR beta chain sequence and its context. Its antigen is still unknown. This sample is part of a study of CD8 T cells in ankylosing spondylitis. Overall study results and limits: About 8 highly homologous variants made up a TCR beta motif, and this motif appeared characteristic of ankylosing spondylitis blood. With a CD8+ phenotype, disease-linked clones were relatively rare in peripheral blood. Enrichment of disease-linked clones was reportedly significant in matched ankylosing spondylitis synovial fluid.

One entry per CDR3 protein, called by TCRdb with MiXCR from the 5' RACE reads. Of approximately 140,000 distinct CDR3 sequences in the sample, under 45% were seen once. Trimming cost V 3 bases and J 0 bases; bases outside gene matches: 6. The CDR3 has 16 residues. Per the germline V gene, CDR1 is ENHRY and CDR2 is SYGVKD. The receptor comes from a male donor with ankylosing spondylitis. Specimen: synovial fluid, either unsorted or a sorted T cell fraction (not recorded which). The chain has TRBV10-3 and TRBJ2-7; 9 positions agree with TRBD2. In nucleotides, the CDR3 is TGTGCCATCAGTGACTCACTAGCGGGCGGCTCCTACGAGCAGTACTTC. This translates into CAISDSLAGGSYEQYF.